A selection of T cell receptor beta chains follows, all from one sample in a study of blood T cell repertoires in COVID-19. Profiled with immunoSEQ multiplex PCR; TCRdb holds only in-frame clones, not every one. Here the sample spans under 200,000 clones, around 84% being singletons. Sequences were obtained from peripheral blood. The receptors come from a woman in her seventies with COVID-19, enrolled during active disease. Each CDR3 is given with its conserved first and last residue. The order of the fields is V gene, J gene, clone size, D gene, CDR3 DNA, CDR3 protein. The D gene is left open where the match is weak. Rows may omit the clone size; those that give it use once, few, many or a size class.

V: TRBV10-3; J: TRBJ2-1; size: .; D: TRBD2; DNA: TGTGCCATCACCCCACTAGCGGGAGAAGGCAATGAGCAGTTCTTC; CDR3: CAITPLAGEGNEQFF
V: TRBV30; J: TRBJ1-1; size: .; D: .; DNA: TGTGCCTGGACCTCGCCCCAGGGGTCCCGAACAGGGACTGAAGCTTTCTTT; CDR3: CAWTSPQGSRTGTEAFF
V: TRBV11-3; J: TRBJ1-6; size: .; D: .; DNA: TGTGCCAGCAGCTGGATTGGGTGCGGTCGGCAGTCCCTCCACTTT; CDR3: CASSWIGCGRQSLHF
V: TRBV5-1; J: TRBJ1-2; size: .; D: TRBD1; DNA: TGCGCCAGCAGCTTGGGGACAGGGATCTATGGCTACACCTTC; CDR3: CASSLGTGIYGYTF
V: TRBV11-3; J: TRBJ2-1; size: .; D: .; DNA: TGTGCCAGCAGAGGGGGTAATGAGCAGTTCTTC; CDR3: CASRGGNEQFF
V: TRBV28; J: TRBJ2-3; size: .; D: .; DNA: TGTGCCAGCAGTCCGACTAGTTATACGCAGTATTTT; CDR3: CASSPTSYTQYF
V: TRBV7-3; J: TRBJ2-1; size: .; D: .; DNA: TGTGCCAGCAGCTTAAGCGGGGAATACAATGAGCAGTTCTTC; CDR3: CASSLSGEYNEQFF
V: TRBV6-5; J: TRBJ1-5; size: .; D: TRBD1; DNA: TGTGCCAGCAGTACAGGGGGCAATCAGCCCCAGCATTTT; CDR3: CASSTGGNQPQHF
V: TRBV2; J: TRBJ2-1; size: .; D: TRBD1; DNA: TGTGCCAGCAAGGCGGGTTCCGGGACAGAATCCTACAATGAGCAGTTCTTC; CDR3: CASKAGSGTESYNEQFF
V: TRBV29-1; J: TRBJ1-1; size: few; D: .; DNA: TGCAGCGGGATCGGGACTGAAGCTTTCTTT; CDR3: CSGIGTEAFF
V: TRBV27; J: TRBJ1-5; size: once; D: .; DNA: TGTGCCAGCAGTTTAGCCAGGGGTGGCAATCAGCCCCAGCATTTT; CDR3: CASSLARGGNQPQHF
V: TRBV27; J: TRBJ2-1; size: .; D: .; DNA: TGTGCCAGCAGTTTAGTCGGGGGACGGGCCTACAATGAGCAGTTCTTC; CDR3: CASSLVGGRAYNEQFF
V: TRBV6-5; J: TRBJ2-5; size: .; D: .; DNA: TGTGCCAGCCGAGGGGGATTACAAGAGACCCAGTACTTC; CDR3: CASRGGLQETQYF
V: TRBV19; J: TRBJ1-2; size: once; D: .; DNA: TGTGCCAGTAGTCTAGGACAGTTTAACTATGGCTACACCTTC; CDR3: CASSLGQFNYGYTF
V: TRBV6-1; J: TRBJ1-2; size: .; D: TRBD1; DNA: TGTGCCAGCAGTGAATCCCAGGGGGTGGGTGGCTACACCTTC; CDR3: CASSESQGVGGYTF
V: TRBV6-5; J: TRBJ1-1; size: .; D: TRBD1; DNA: TGTGCCAGCAGGGCACAGGGGTTGAACACTGAAGCTTTCTTT; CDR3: CASRAQGLNTEAFF
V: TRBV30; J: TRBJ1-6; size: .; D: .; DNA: TGTGCCTGGAGTGCTGGAGGGGCCCAAAATTCACCCCTCCACTTT; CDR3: CAWSAGGAQNSPLHF
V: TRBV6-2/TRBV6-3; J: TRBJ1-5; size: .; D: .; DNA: TGTGCCAGCAGCCAACGGAGGGACGGTCAGCCCCAGCATTTT; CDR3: CASSQRRDGQPQHF
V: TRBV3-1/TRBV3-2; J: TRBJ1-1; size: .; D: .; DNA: TGTGCCAGCAGCCAAGATAGCGGGGCCTCATACACTGAAGCTTTCTTT; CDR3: CASSQDSGASYTEAFF
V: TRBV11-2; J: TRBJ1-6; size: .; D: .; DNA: TGTGCCAGCAGCTTAGGCAGGGCTAATTCACCCCTCCACTTT; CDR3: CASSLGRANSPLHF
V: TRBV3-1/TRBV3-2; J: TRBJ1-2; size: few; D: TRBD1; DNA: TGTGCCAGCAGCCCCAGGGCCGGGACAGGGTCTTCAGGCTACACCTTC; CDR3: CASSPRAGTGSSGYTF
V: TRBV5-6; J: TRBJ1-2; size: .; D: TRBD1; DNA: TGTGCCAGCAGCTTGGTGGACAGGGAAGATGGCTACACCTTC; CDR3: CASSLVDREDGYTF
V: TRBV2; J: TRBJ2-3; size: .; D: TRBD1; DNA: TGTGCCAGCAGGATAAGACAGGGCCCCACAGATACGCAGTATTTT; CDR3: CASRIRQGPTDTQYF
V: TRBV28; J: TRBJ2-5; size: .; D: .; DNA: TGTGCCAGCAGTTTTTTCGGGTTCCAAGAGACCCAGTACTTC; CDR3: CASSFFGFQETQYF
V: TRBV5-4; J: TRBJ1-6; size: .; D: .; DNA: TGTGCCAGCAGCACGGGACACACCACCGGTAATTCACCCCTCCACTTT; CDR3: CASSTGHTTGNSPLHF
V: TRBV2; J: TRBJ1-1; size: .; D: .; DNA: TGTGCCAGCAGTGAAGTGCTCGGGGCTGAAGCTTTCTTT; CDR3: CASSEVLGAEAFF
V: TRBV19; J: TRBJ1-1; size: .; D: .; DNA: TGTGCCAGTAGTTGGTCTGGACACCAGAACACTGAAGCTTTCTTT; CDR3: CASSWSGHQNTEAFF
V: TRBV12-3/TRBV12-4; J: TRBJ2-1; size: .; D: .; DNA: TGTGCCAGCAGTCCCCTGAGCGAGCAGTTCTTC; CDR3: CASSPLSEQFF
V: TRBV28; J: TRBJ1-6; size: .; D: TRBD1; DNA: TGTGCCAGCAGCCAGGGGGGACAGGGGAATTCACCCCTCCACTTT; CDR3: CASSQGGQGNSPLHF
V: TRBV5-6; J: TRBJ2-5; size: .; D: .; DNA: TGTGCCAGCAGCTTGGGATCAGGGTTGGAGACCCAGTACTTC; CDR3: CASSLGSGLETQYF
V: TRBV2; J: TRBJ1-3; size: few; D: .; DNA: TGTGCCAGCAGTGTAACAGGGTCTGGAAACACCATATATTTT; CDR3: CASSVTGSGNTIYF
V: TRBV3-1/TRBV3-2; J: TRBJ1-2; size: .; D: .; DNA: TGTGCCAGCAGCCAAGGGTTTGGAGGCAACCACTTC; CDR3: CASSQGFGGNHF
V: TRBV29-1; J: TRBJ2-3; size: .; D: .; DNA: TGCAGCGTTGAGGTCGGTCTCACGGATACGCAGTATTTT; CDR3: CSVEVGLTDTQYF
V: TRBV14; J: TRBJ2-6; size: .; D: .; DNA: TGTGCCAGCAGCCAACCAGGCGTCTCTGGGGCCAACGTCCTGACTTTC; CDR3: CASSQPGVSGANVLTF
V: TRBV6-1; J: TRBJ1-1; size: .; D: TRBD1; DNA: TGTGCCAGCAGTGAGTCAGGGGGCTCGGCTTTCTTT; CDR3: CASSESGGSAFF